This is a list of T cell receptor beta chains from one sample in a study of blood T cell repertoires in COVID-19. Repertoires were generated with immunoSEQ multiplex PCR, while TCRdb's copy carries only in-frame clones and drops some. The profile shows 170,000 or so clones, about 79% of them singletons. Sequencing used peripheral blood. The source is an older woman with acute or convalescent COVID-19. CDR3s include the opening cysteine and the closing phenylalanine or tryptophan. D genes are given only for firm matches. The listing skips clone size in some rows; elsewhere it reads once, few, many or a size class.

.,TRBD1,TRBJ1-2,TRBV24-1,TGTGCCACCAGTGCTGAGACAGGGGGGAACGGGGCTCGTGGCTACACCTTC,CATSAETGGNGARGYTF
.,TRBD2,TRBJ2-1,TRBV2,TGTGCCAGCAGTCCCGAACTAGCGGGGGCTTACAATGAGCAGTTCTTC,CASSPELAGAYNEQFF
once,TRBD1,TRBJ1-2,TRBV6-5,TGTGCCAGCAACCTTCCTACAGGGGTTTGGGGCTACACCTTC,CASNLPTGVWGYTF
.,.,TRBJ2-3,TRBV18,TGTGCCAGCTCACCTAAGGCGGGTAAGAGGGATACGCAGTATTTT,CASSPKAGKRDTQYF
.,TRBD2,TRBJ2-1,TRBV5-1,TGCGCCAGCAGCTTGTTTCACGGGACTAGAAACAATGAGCAGTTCTTC,CASSLFHGTRNNEQFF
.,.,TRBJ1-4,TRBV7-8,TGTGCCAGCGCGGGCATTTGGGCAACTAATGAAAAACTGTTTTTT,CASAGIWATNEKLFF
few,.,TRBJ1-1,TRBV5-1,TGCGCCAGCAGCTTGGTTAGTTACACTGAAGCTTTCTTT,CASSLVSYTEAFF
.,TRBD1,TRBJ1-2,TRBV6-6,TGTGCCAGCAGGATAGGGGGCAACTATGGCTACACCTTC,CASRIGGNYGYTF
.,.,TRBJ2-7,TRBV2,TGTGCCACCACCTGGACTCCAACGGCCGAGCAGTACTTC,CATTWTPTAEQYF
few,.,TRBJ1-5,TRBV19,TGTGCCAGTAGTATGTCAGCCGAGGAGCAGCCCCAGCATTTT,CASSMSAEEQPQHF
.,TRBD2,TRBJ2-3,TRBV7-3,TGTGCCAGCAGCTCCGTGACTAGCGGGAGACGGGGAGATACGCAGTATTTT,CASSSVTSGRRGDTQYF
.,.,TRBJ1-2,TRBV6-5,TGTGCCAGCAGTTCACAGGGCTACTATGGCTACACCTTC,CASSSQGYYGYTF
.,.,TRBJ1-3,TRBV4-1,TGCGCCAGCAGCCAAGAACGGGGATATGGAAACACCATATATTTT,CASSQERGYGNTIYF
.,TRBD2,TRBJ2-2,TRBV2,TGTGCCAGCAGTGAGACTAGCGAGAACACCGGGGAGCTGTTTTTT,CASSETSENTGELFF
.,.,TRBJ1-1,TRBV5-5,TGTGCCAGCAGCTTGGTGCGGGCCATGAACACTGAAGCTTTCTTT,CASSLVRAMNTEAFF
.,TRBD2,TRBJ2-1,TRBV18,TGTGCCAGCTCACCTAGACCTACTAGCGGGAGGGCCTCAGGGAATGAGCAGTTCTTC,CASSPRPTSGRASGNEQFF
.,.,TRBJ2-3,TRBV19,TGTGCCAGTCGCGGCACAGATACGCAGTATTTT,CASRGTDTQYF
.,.,TRBJ1-5,TRBV19,TGTGCCAGTAGTAGTCCTTCAGCCTCTCAGGGCAGGGCCCAGCATTTT,CASSSPSASQGRAQHF
.,.,TRBJ1-6,TRBV6-4,TGTGCCAGCAGTGAAGAGCTAGATTCACCCCTCCACTTT,CASSEELDSPLHF
once,TRBD2,TRBJ2-1,TRBV9,TGTGCCAGCAGCCCCCTCAGCGGGAGGCGCCGCAATGAGCAGTTCTTC,CASSPLSGRRRNEQFF
.,TRBD2,TRBJ2-3,TRBV10-1,TGCGCCAGCAGTGAGACTAGCGGGAGGTTGGATACGCAGTATTTT,CASSETSGRLDTQYF
.,.,TRBJ2-5,TRBV28,TGTGCCAGCAGAGGGGCATCCCTGGAGACCCAGTACTTC,CASRGASLETQYF
.,.,TRBJ2-1,TRBV7-8,TGTGCCAGCAGCTTAATTCTGGGCGATGAGCAGTTCTTC,CASSLILGDEQFF
.,.,TRBJ2-3,TRBV5-4,TGTGCCAGCAGCTTGGAGCCCAGCACAGATACGCAGTATTTT,CASSLEPSTDTQYF
.,.,TRBJ2-6,TRBV30,TGTGCCTTGTCACAGGGTCTGGGGGCCAACGTCCTGACTTTC,CALSQGLGANVLTF
.,.,TRBJ2-1,TRBV20-1,TGCAGTGCTAGTTATCTAGGGAGCAGCAATGAGCAGTTCTTC,CSASYLGSSNEQFF
once,.,TRBJ1-1,TRBV7-3,TGTGCCAGCGGACCCGAGGGTTTTTGGGTGACTGAAGCTTTCTTT,CASGPEGFWVTEAFF
.,.,TRBJ1-1,TRBV5-4,TGTGCCAGCAGCTTTGGCGGGAACACTGAAGCTTTCTTT,CASSFGGNTEAFF
.,.,TRBJ1-6,TRBV6-2/TRBV6-3,TGTGCCAGCAGTTACGTGGGCGATAATTCACCCCTCCACTTT,CASSYVGDNSPLHF
.,.,TRBJ2-2,TRBV6-5,TGTGCCAGCAGGGCTCCCCGTAACACCGGGGAGCTGTTTTTT,CASRAPRNTGELFF
.,TRBD2,TRBJ2-1,TRBV9,TGTGCCAGCAGCGAACTAGCGGGAGTCCTCGGTGGCAATGAGCAGTTCTTC,CASSELAGVLGGNEQFF
few,.,TRBJ1-1,TRBV5-1,TGCGCCAGCAGTGGACAGACGAACACTGAAGCTTTCTTT,CASSGQTNTEAFF
.,.,TRBJ1-6,TRBV2,TGTGCCAGCCACGGACTCGACAGGAACTCACCCCTCCACTTT,CASHGLDRNSPLHF
.,TRBD1,TRBJ1-2,TRBV4-1,TGCGCCAGCAGCGAGGGACAGGGGGCCATTTTAAACTATGGCTACACCTTC,CASSEGQGAILNYGYTF
.,.,TRBJ1-2,TRBV5-6,TGTGCCAGCAGCTTTGTAAATAACTATGGCTACACCTTC,CASSFVNNYGYTF
.,.,TRBJ2-7,TRBV6-5,TGTGCCAGCACCCCTAATGCCTTCCCAGGCGAGCAGTACTTC,CASTPNAFPGEQYF
once,.,TRBJ2-3,TRBV18,TGTGCCAGCTCACCCGGGACAAACACAGATACGCAGTATTTT,CASSPGTNTDTQYF
.,.,TRBJ1-3,TRBV19,TGTGCCAGTAGCCCTAACTCTGGAAACACCATATATTTT,CASSPNSGNTIYF
.,.,TRBJ1-1,TRBV5-4,TGTGCCAGCAGCTACGATAGCCGTGAAGCTTTCTTT,CASSYDSREAFF
.,TRBD1,TRBJ2-1,TRBV2,TGTGCCAGCACCCCGGACAGGGAGAATGAGCAGTTCTTC,CASTPDRENEQFF
.,TRBD2,TRBJ2-2,TRBV5-8,TGTGCCAGCGCAGCATTTCGCGGGAGAAACACCGGGGAGCTGTTTTTT,CASAAFRGRNTGELFF
.,.,TRBJ1-1,TRBV5-5,TGTGCCAGCAGAAAGGAAGGGGTTTCAGGCACTGAAGCTTTCTTT,CASRKEGVSGTEAFF
.,.,TRBJ1-6,TRBV28,TGTGCCACCCGAGGAGTCCTTGATTCACCCCTCCACTTT,CATRGVLDSPLHF
.,TRBD2,TRBJ2-1,TRBV30,TGTGCCGGAGGCGGGGGTAGCTCCTACAATGAGCAGTTCTTC,CAGGGGSSYNEQFF
.,TRBD1,TRBJ2-1,TRBV2,TGTGCCAGCAGTGAAAATCGGGACAGGGGGACTGAGCAGTTCTTC,CASSENRDRGTEQFF
.,TRBD1,TRBJ1-2,TRBV7-2,TGTGCCAGCAGCCCCGGGACAGGATGGCTCACCTTC,CASSPGTGWLTF
.,.,TRBJ2-2,TRBV24-1,TGTGCCACCAGTGATTTCGGTTGGGGACAACGGACCGGGGAGCTGTTTTTT,CATSDFGWGQRTGELFF
once,TRBD2,TRBJ2-1,TRBV14,TGTGCCAGCAGTAGCGGGGGATCCTACAATGAGCAGTTCTTC,CASSSGGSYNEQFF
.,.,TRBJ2-2,TRBV11-3,TGTGCCAGCAGTCGAAAAACGGCGACAAACACCGGGGAGCTGTTTTTT,CASSRKTATNTGELFF
.,.,TRBJ2-5,TRBV2,TGTGCCAGTCGGCTAGCTAGGCGGGAATTTGTAGAAGAGACCCAGTACTTC,CASRLARREFVEETQYF
.,.,TRBJ2-5,TRBV19,TGTGCCAGTAGTATAAGTTCGTCAGCCCAGTACTTC,CASSISSSAQYF
.,TRBD1,TRBJ2-7,TRBV7-9,TGTGCCAGCAGCACTGGGACAGGGTTAACCTACGAGCAGTACTTC,CASSTGTGLTYEQYF
.,TRBD1,TRBJ2-7,TRBV27,TGTGCCACTAGCCCGACAGGGAGCTCCTACGAGCAGTACTTC,CATSPTGSSYEQYF
.,.,TRBJ1-4,TRBV20-1,TGCAGTGCTAGTCTTAGCGCAGCTAATGAAAAACTGTTTTTT,CSASLSAANEKLFF
.,TRBD2,TRBJ2-5,TRBV5-1,TGCGCCAGCAGCTTGAGGGTAGCGGGCCTCCAAGAGACCCAGTACTTC,CASSLRVAGLQETQYF
.,TRBD2,TRBJ2-1,TRBV30,TGTGCCTGGAGTCCCGGGACTAGCGGGATTAATGAGCAGTTCTTC,CAWSPGTSGINEQFF